Reported below is one T cell receptor (beta chain). Assay: immunoSEQ multiplex PCR; the TCRdb copy retains only in-frame clones and omits some. Here the sample spans roughly 27,000 clones, 90% being singletons. This record belongs to a study of blood T cell repertoires in COVID-19. The V end lost 7 bases, the J end lost 0 bases, and 9 bases lay between the germline ends. Germline values: CDR1 SNHLY, CDR2 FYNNEI. The CDR3 length is 13 residues. J is TRBJ1-1 and V is TRBV2; no clear D. This clonotype originated in a woman aged 60-75 years with active COVID-19. Sequencing was done on a sample of peripheral blood. This chain's CDR3 is CASMLELNTEAFF. The CDR3 DNA reads TGTGCCAGCATGTTGGAGTTGAACACTGAAGCTTTCTTT.